This record looks at one TCR beta chain sequence and its context. What it recognizes is unknown. The source of the sample is a study of a mutant IDH1 vaccine in newly diagnosed glioma. Sequenced by immunoSEQ multiplex PCR; TCRdb stores in-frame clones only, minus some. The sample lists tens of thousands of clones, roughly 84% seen once, with 10% to 15% in the top ten. Described time point: week 23, last vaccination. Every vaccination contained 300 ug of the mutant IDH1 20-mer peptide and was paired with topical imiquimod. Germline V gene sequence: CDR1 MNHNS, CDR2 SASEGT. The CDR3 is made up of 14 amino acids. The V and J ends lost 5 bases and 0 bases respectively, with 9 bases between them.

Sequencing was performed on PBMCs, taken from a glioma patient whose treatment included an IDH1 peptide vaccine. The source is a man younger than 35 with glioma. This sequence joins TRBV6-1 and TRBJ2-3; D may be TRBD1 (5 bases). This CDR3 reads CASSRTPSTDTQYF. CDR3 in DNA: TGTGCCAGCAGTAGGACACCAAGCACAGATACGCAGTATTTT.